The T cell receptor (beta chain) described here comes from a study of blood T cell repertoires in COVID-19 (dated by TCRdb to the early 2020s). Study-level background: The collaborator samples originated in the United States, Italy and Spain and spanned the acute and convalescent phases of COVID-19. The prospective study material was composed of cDNA or gDNA derived from T cells, B-cell-depleted T cells, or PBMCs. Subjects who had been exposed to COVID-19, were actively infected with it, or had recovered from it provided the deeply sampled blood TCRbeta repertoires that made up the dataset. The repertoires were released in a freely available public database meant as a resource for research on the immune response to SARS-CoV-2. Samples were obtained from the ongoing ImmuneRACE study (first 160 participants) and from 1,254 subjects provided by 6 global collaborators. A de-identified subject ID, COVID-19 status, age in years and sex were almost always included in the sample metadata. Where HLA class I and class II types were available, the types were taken from metadata supplied by the sample provider, not from assay-based typing.

The CDR3 holds 17 amino acids from the cysteine to the phenylalanine. Left in the record is the CDR3 DNA by itself, 51 bases read in frame from the first base. Taken from the germline V gene (reference sequence), the CDR1 and CDR2 loops are MNHEY and SMNVEV. V lost 6 bases and J lost 0 bases, and the count of bases not matched to a germline gene is 12. Participants in the prospective study were enrolled through a virtual design, were aged about 18 to 90 years, and lived in roughly 26 United States geographic areas. Cohort assignment in the prospective study relied on participant-reported clinical history from a screening survey and a study questionnaire. ImmuneRACE Cohort 3 recovered participants were defined by two consecutive negative NP/OP PCR tests, healthcare professional clearance, or symptom resolution. In the prospective study, mobile phlebotomists collected whole blood, serum and a nasopharyngeal or oropharyngeal swab from each participant. Participants in the prospective study had the option to provide additional blood draws and questionnaires over a roughly 2-month period. Before DNA extraction, blood samples from the prospective study were shipped at room temperature or frozen.

Overall results and qualifications from the work: How much clinical and demographic metadata was included differed by source and by participant, and the metadata was provided uncurated.

The immunoSEQ Assay, a bias-controlled multiplex PCR, was used to amplify TCRbeta CDR3 regions from genomic DNA. The authors' analysis ran thus. The number of nucleated cells in each sample was estimated from the amplification of reference gene primers within the assay. Sequence reads were collapsed and filtered to measure the absolute abundance of every unique TCRbeta CDR3 rearrangement. For each sample, productive Simpson clonality was calculated by taking the square root of Simpson's diversity index across productive rearrangements. Sourced from immuneACCESS, this table was stored by TCRdb with only in-frame sequences that have V and J called. A share of the clones is absent; for the studies checked, an unresolved V gene accounts for under half, and the remainder has no known explanation. The DNA gave D and trimming, while V, J and clone size come from that table. The sample records roughly 250,000 clones, around 90% of which are singletons. The ten biggest clones cover roughly 1.6% of the sample.

Remarks on this clone: Its antigen is not yet known. The input lacks base qualities; no much larger clone sits a single base away.

The receptor comes from a woman aged 45-65 years who had recovered from COVID-19. The sample was PBMCs or T cells enriched from blood (not recorded which). Rearrangement joined TRBV27 to TRBJ1-1, and TRBD1 aligns with 8 junction nucleotides. The CDR3 protein is CASSFRYRGSMNTEAFF. The nucleotides read TGTGCCAGCAGCTTCCGATACAGGGGGAGTATGAACACTGAAGCTTTCTTT.